The clone carrying this T cell receptor beta chain has just a few counts. This CDR3 is also generated by other DNA sequences in the sample. Assay used: immunoSEQ multiplex PCR; TCRdb lists only in-frame clones, some missing. The sample lists about 60,000 clones, 54% occurring once. This sample is part of a study of cytotoxic CD8 clonotypes in ibrutinib-treated CLL. Germline CDR1 is MNHEY and CDR2 is SVGAGI. The CDR3 covers 12 residues. The ends were cut back, 4 bases at V and 5 bases at J, with 8 bases in the middle. V gene TRBV6-5 combines with J gene TRBJ2-5; unclear D gene. The source is a human donor with chronic lymphocytic leukemia. This specimen consisted of PBMCs, obtained at disease progression, from a patient treated with ibrutinib. CDR3 region: CASSLGRETQYF. CDR3 DNA sequence: TGTGCCAGCAGTTTGGGTAGGGAGACCCAGTACTTC.